Included here is one T cell receptor beta chain sequence, with context. Antigen unknown. The sample originates from a study of T cell responses to AZD1222 COVID-19 vaccine. Notes on the study in general: Donors were largely white British and mainly female; clonal diversity was possibly underestimated.

Method: immunoSEQ multiplex PCR; TCRdb's copy keeps in-frame clones and lacks some. The table records 150,000 or so clones, 91% of them present only once. This material consisted of peripheral blood, taken on day 0 of AZD1222 vaccination. The sequence was obtained from an adult in good health.

CDR3 sequence: CASSPLAREKLFF. The DNA for the CDR3 is TGTGCCAGCTCACCTCTAGCTCGAGAAAAACTGTTTTTT. The V gene is TRBV18, the J gene TRBJ1-4; D is unclear. The V end was cut by 3 bases, the J end by 8 bases, with 10 bases between. Germline CDR1 reads KGHSH; CDR2 reads LQKENI. The CDR3 is 13 residues long.